Listed here are 18 T cell receptor beta chains from one sample, sequenced in a study of T cell repertoires in cytomegalovirus infection. From the reads, TCRdb called clonotypes with MiXCR, one entry per CDR3 protein. The profile shows roughly 230,000 distinct CDR3 sequences, approximately 24% of them singletons. Sequencing input: CD8+ T cells from PBMCs. The source of these receptors is a human donor in good health (CMV status not recorded). Some clones in this sample may be carry-over from other donors' samples.

This clonotype was seen repeatedly, ten times or more. The chain uses TRBV7-9 and TRBJ1-1; D unclear. Germline V gene data show CDR1 as SEHNR and CDR2 as FQNEAQ (reference sequence). V gave up 5 bases and J gave up 1 base, with 20 bases separating them. The CDR3 contains 17 residues. The CDR3 loop reads CASSLIPSGRPNTEAFF. The CDR3, as DNA: TGTGCCAGCAGCCTTATCCCCTCGGGCCGCCCGAACACTGAAGCTTTCTTT.

This clonotype was detected only a few times. The chain has TRBV7-9 and TRBJ1-1, with D possibly being TRBD1 (6 bases). The V gene lost 3 bases and the J gene lost 6 bases, with 17 bases spanning the gap. The CDR3 is 15 residues long. Germline assignment: CDR1 SEHNR and CDR2 FQNEAQ (reference sequence). The CDR3 DNA reads TGTGCCAGCAGCTTTGTCAGGGGCGAAGGCGCTGAAGCTTTCTTT. This gives the protein CASSFVRGEGAEAFF.

This clonotype has a handful of counts. V gene TRBV12-3 or TRBV12-4 combines with J gene TRBJ1-1; 7 nucleotides agree with TRBD1. The CDR3 is 13 amino acids. V lost 6 bases and J lost 3; bases outside the gene matches: 4. In nucleotides, the CDR3 is TGTGCCAGCAGCGACAGGGAGTACACTGAAGCTTTCTTT. Translated: CASSDREYTEAFF.

The V and J genes are TRBV4-1 and TRBJ2-1; the D is unclear. Per germline, CDR1 MGHRA and CDR2 YSYEKL. The germline V and J ends were trimmed by 4 bases and 9 bases, with 10 bases remaining between them. CDR3 length equals 12 residues. For the CDR3, the DNA is TGCGCCAGCAGCCGGAGACCGGGTGAGCAGTTCTTC. It translates to CASSRRPGEQFF.

The chain combines TRBV4-1 with TRBJ1-1, with D uncertain. Germline CDR1 is MGHRA and CDR2 is YSYEKL. This CDR3 region has 15 residues. Trimming left V 3 bases short and J 1 base short, with 12 bases between. The CDR3 DNA sequence: TGCGCCAGCAGCCACACCCCGGGGAAGAACACTGAAGCTTTCTTT. This codes for CASSHTPGKNTEAFF.

This clonotype turned up a few times. The V call is TRBV7-3, the J call TRBJ2-3; maybe TRBD1 (5 bases). Germline assignment: CDR1 SGHTA and CDR2 FQGTGA. CDR3 length equals 16 residues. V lost 5 bases and J 0 bases, leaving 15 bases between the germline ends. In DNA form, the CDR3 reads TGTGCCAGCAGCCCTACAGGAGCCACTAGCACAGATACGCAGTATTTT. It specifies CASSPTGATSTDTQYF.

This clonotype was detected a few times. The chain joins TRBV6-2 or TRBV6-3 to TRBJ2-7; D is unclear. The V gene lost 2 bases and the J gene lost 2 bases, with 7 bases spanning the gap. This CDR3 has 13 amino acids. Germline loops: CDR1 MNHEY, CDR2 SVGEGT. The CDR3 region has the DNA TGTGCCAGCAGTTACGTTCTCCCCTACGAGCAGTACTTC. This sequence encodes CASSYVLPYEQYF.

A few counts support this clonotype. The DNA for the CDR3 is TGTGCCAGCAGCTTAGCCCCGGCAGGGGTTATGAACACTGAAGCTTTCTTT. It yields the protein CASSLAPAGVMNTEAFF. The chain recombines TRBV11-2 with TRBJ1-1; tentative D call: TRBD1 (6 bases). Germline assignment: CDR1 SGHAT and CDR2 FQNNGV. V lost 1 base, J lost 0 bases, and 15 bases lay in between. This CDR3 spans 17 amino acids.

The sample holds a few counts of this clonotype. The V gene is TRBV19, the J gene TRBJ2-2; D is unresolved. There are 15 residues in the CDR3. Per the germline V gene, CDR1 is LNHDA and CDR2 is SQIVND (reference sequence). Trimming removed 6 bases from V and 4 bases from J, with 15 bases in between. The CDR3 sequence is CASSAMVLSTGELFF. The CDR3 region has the DNA TGTGCCAGTAGCGCCATGGTACTGAGCACCGGGGAGCTGTTTTTT.

The rearrangement joins TRBV24-1 to TRBJ2-3; 8 bases are a match to TRBD2. This CDR3 comprises 16 residues. V was clipped by 4 bases and J by 2 bases; unmatched bases: 7. Germline V lookup: CDR1 KGHDR, CDR2 SFDVKD. For the CDR3, the DNA is TGTGCCACCAGTGAAGGAGCGGGGGCCCTCACAGATACGCAGTATTTT. Translating gives CATSEGAGALTDTQYF.

Remarks on this clonotype: Mismatch with germline at one junction end may stem from a read error. The V gene is TRBV2, the J gene TRBJ2-3; a weak D match, TRBD1 (6 bases). The CDR3 runs to 11 residues. Germline CDR1 reads SNHLY; CDR2 reads FYNNEI. The CDR3 DNA sequence: TGTGCCAGCAGTGAACTGGGGGCCACGGATTTT. This sequence encodes CASSELGATDF.

This clonotype was counted at least ten times. This chain uses TRBV12-3 or TRBV12-4 with TRBJ2-7; D is possibly TRBD2 (5 bases). The CDR3 runs to 11 residues. Trimming shortened V by 3 bases and J by 11 bases, and 11 bases separated the two germline ends. CDR3 sequence reads: CASSFGEQKYF. The CDR3 nucleotides read TGTGCCAGCAGTTTTGGGGAGCAGAAGTACTTC.

The sample holds many counts of this clonotype. The CDR3 DNA is TGTGCCAGCAGCTTCGCCACTACTAGCGGGGGGGGCCGTAGCACAGATACGCAGTATTTT. This translates into CASSFATTSGGGRSTDTQYF. The rearrangement uses TRBV7-8 and TRBJ2-3; 13 bases map to TRBD2. Per germline, CDR1 SGHVS and CDR2 FQNEAQ. This CDR3 comprises 20 residues. Trimming took 3 bases from V and 0 from J; bases not matched to a gene: 12.

This clonotype has at least ten counts. This rearrangement joins TRBV11-2 to TRBJ2-1, with D perhaps TRBD2 (5 bases). CDR1 and CDR2 from the germline V gene are SGHAT and FQNNGV. This CDR3 spans 16 amino acids. Between the trimmed V and J ends, which lost 2 bases and 3 bases, there was a span of 14 bases. CDR3 sequence (DNA): TGTGCCAGCAGCTTATGGGTCACAGCGGACTACAATGAGCAGTTCTTC. Residues: CASSLWVTADYNEQFF. The variable domain in full, completed from reference TRBV11-2 and TRBJ2-1, reads EAGVAQSPRYKIIEKRQSVAFWCNPISGHATLYWYQQILGQGPKLLIQFQNNGVVDDSQLPKDRFSAERLKGVDSTLKIQPAKLEDSAVYLCASSLWVTADYNEQFFGPGTRLTVL.

This chain connects TRBV4-2 to TRBJ2-1, with 10 bases lining up with TRBD2. Germline trimming cut 5 bases from V and 2 bases from J; bases unmatched to any gene: 9. The CDR3 is made up of 17 amino acids. Germline CDR1 is LGHNA and CDR2 is YNFKEQ. The CDR3 protein is CASSTLAGDVTYNEQFF. The CDR3 DNA follows: TGTGCCAGCAGCACTCTAGCGGGGGATGTTACCTACAATGAGCAGTTCTTC.

This clonotype was found many times. V usage is TRBV28 and J usage is TRBJ1-1, with unresolved D. Germline lookup yields CDR1 MDHEN and CDR2 SYDVKM. Trimming pared 2 bases from V and 4 bases from J, leaving 11 bases between. The CDR3 has 14 amino acids. In DNA form, the CDR3 reads TGTGCCAGCAGTTTAGGGCTTCAGAGCACTGAAGCTTTCTTT. Translated, it gives CASSLGLQSTEAFF.

As for this clonotype: Possible read error: a much larger clone is one base away. The CDR3 DNA follows: TGTGCCAGCAGCTTAGGGGGGGCCCCGGACACTGAAGCTTTCTTT. Amino acids: CASSLGGAPDTEAFF. The chain joins TRBV7-3 to TRBJ1-1; D might be TRBD1 (6 bases). CDR1 is SGHTA, CDR2 FQGTGA, per germline. The CDR3 runs 15 residues. V shed 2 bases and J shed 3 bases, with 13 bases lying between them.

V is TRBV29-1 and J is TRBJ2-1; 8 nucleotides agree with TRBD2. Germline lookup yields CDR1 SQVTM and CDR2 ANQGSEA. Trimming at V came to 1 base and at J to 10 bases, leaving 9 bases not matched to a gene. This CDR3 spans 14 amino acids. CDR3 region: CSVEGGGIPIEQFF. CDR3 nucleotides: TGCAGCGTTGAAGGCGGGGGGATTCCAATAGAGCAGTTCTTC.